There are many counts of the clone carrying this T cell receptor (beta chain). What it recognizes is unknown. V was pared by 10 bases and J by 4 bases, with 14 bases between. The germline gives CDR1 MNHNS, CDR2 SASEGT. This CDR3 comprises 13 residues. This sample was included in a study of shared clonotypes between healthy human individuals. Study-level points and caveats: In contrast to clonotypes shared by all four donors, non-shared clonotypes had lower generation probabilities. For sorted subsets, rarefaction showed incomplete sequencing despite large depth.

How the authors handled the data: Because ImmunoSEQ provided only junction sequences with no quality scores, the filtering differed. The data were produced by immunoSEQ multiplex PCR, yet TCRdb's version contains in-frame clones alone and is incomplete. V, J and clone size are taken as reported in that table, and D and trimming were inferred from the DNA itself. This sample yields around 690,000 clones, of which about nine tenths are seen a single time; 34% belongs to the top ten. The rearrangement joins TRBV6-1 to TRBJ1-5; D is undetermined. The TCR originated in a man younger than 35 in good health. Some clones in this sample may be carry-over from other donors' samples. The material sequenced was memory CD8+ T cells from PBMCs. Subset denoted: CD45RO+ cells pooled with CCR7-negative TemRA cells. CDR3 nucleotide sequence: TGTGCCATCCCCGGGTGGGCGAATCAGCCCCAGCATTTT. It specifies CAIPGWANQPQHF.